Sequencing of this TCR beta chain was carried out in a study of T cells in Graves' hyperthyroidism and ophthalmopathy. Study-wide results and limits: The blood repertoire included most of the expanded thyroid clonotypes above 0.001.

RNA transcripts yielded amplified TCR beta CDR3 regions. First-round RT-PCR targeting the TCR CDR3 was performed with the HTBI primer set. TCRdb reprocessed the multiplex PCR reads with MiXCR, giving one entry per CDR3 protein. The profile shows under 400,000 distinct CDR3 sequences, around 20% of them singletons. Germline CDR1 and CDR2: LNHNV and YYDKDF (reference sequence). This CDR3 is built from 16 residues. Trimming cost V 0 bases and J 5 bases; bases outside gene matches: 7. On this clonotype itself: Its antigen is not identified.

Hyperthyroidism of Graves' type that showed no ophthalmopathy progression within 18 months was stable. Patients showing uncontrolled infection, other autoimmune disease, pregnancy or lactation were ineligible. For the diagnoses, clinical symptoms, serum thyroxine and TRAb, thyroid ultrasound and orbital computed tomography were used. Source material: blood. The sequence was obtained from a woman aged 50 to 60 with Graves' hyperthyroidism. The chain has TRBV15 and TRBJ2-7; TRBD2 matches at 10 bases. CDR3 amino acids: CATSRDLSGGANEQYF. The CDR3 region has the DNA TGTGCCACCAGCAGAGATCTGAGCGGGGGGGCGAACGAGCAGTACTTC.